The source of this T cell receptor (beta chain) is a study of a mutant IDH1 vaccine in newly diagnosed glioma. At the level of the study: Patients got radiotherapy, temozolomide, or both beforehand, and most got both.

The time point is: week 35, safety follow-up. The vaccine gave 300 ug of a 20-mer mutant IDH1 peptide subcutaneously per dose. Sequencing was performed with immunoSEQ multiplex PCR; in TCRdb, only in-frame clones are kept and a portion is missing. Here the sample spans under 40,000 clones, approximately 82% being singletons. With regard to this clone: Its antigen is undetermined.

This material consisted of PBMCs, taken from a glioma patient whose treatment included an IDH1 peptide vaccine. The TCR was taken from a woman under 30 with glioma.

In DNA, the CDR3 is TGTGCCAGCAGTTTTATTGAGATGCAGAAAGAGACCCAGTACTTC. This sequence encodes CASSFIEMQKETQYF. This chain links TRBV27 with TRBJ2-5; D call uncertain. Trimming pared 3 bases from V and 3 bases from J, leaving 14 bases between. The CDR3 totals 15 residues. CDR1 and CDR2 from the germline V gene are MNHEY and SMNVEV (reference sequence).